This TCR beta chain was observed in a study of cytomegalovirus exposure and HLA in healthy donors. Looking at the study overall: There were 75 million to 95 million unique TCRs (from HLA-typed donors) in an early data release. Findings and caveats of the study: Sequencing depth across donors, presence/absence analyses assumed, was roughly uniform. TCR beta V segments were, for the most part, productive about 90% or about 30% of the time in an earlier analysis. The study labeled 150 to 200 TCR beta chains cytomegalovirus-associated.

With regard to this clone: Its antigen is currently unknown.

PCR amplification relied on 60 Vbeta primers (plus 13 Jbeta primers). Measured with immunoSEQ multiplex PCR; TCRdb has only the in-frame clones, and not every one. The table for this sample gives tens of thousands of clones. The V gene end was trimmed by 6 bases and the J gene end by 5 bases; junction bases not matched to a gene: 7. The CDR3 is 14 residues long. Germline assignment: CDR1 MDHEN and CDR2 SYDVKM. This chain connects TRBV28 to TRBJ1-1; 9 positions agree with TRBD1. The sequenced material came from PBMCs. This TCR was recovered from a woman in her thirties or forties in good health and CMV-seropositive. DNA of the CDR3: TGTGCCAGCAGCCTTGGGACAGGGAGAACTGAAGCTTTCTTT. Translating gives CASSLGTGRTEAFF. Complete variable domain (other parts from reference TRBV28 and TRBJ1-1): DVKVTQSSRYLVKRTGEKVFLECVQDMDHENMFWYRQDPGLGLRLIYFSYDVKMKEKGDIPEGYSVSREKKERFSLILESASTNQTSMYLCASSLGTGRTEAFFGQGTRLTVV.